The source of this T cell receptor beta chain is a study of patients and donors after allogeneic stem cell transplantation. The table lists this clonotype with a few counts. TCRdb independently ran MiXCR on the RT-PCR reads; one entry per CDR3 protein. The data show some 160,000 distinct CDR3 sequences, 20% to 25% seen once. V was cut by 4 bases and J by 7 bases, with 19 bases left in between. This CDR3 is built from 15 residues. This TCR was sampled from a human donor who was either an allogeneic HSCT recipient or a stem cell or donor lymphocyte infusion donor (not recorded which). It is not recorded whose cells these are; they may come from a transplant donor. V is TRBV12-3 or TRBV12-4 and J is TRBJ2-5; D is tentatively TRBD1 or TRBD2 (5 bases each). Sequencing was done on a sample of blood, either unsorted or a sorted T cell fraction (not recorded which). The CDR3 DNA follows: TGTGCCAGCAGTTCTCTATTTAGGGGACGGGGGACCCAGTACTTC. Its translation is CASSSLFRGRGTQYF.